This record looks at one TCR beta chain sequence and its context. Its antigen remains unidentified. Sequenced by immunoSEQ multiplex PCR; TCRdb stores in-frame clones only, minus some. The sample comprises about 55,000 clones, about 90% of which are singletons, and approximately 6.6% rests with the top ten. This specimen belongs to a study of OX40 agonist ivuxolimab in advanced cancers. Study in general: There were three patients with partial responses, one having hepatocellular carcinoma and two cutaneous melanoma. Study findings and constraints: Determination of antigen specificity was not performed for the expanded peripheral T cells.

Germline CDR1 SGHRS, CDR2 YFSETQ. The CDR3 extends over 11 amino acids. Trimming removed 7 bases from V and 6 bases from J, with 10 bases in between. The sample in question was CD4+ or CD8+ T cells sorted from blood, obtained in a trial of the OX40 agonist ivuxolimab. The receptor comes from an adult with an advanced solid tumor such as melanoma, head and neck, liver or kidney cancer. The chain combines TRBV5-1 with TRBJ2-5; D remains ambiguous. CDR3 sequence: CASSTGKTQYF. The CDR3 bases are TGCGCCAGCTCTACCGGCAAGACCCAGTACTTC. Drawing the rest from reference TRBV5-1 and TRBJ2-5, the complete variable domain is KAGVTQTPRYLIKTRGQQVTLSCSPISGHRSVSWYQQTPGQGLQFLFEYFSETQRNKGNFPGRFSGRQFSNSRSEMNVSTLELGDSALYLCASSTGKTQYFGPGTRLLVL.